A selection of T cell receptor beta chains follows, all from one sample in a study of Ad26.COV2.S vaccination and SARS-CoV-2 variants. Clones were sequenced by immunoSEQ multiplex PCR, and TCRdb holds only the in-frame ones, with some missing. This table has roughly 400,000 clones, 92% appearing once. The material was peripheral blood, obtained in a trial of Ad26.COV2.S vaccine versus placebo. These receptors all stem from a person between 18 and 65 years old who received the Ad26.COV2.S COVID-19 vaccine or a placebo. Both conserved end residues are part of each CDR3. A D gene is named only where the DNA matches it firmly. Clone size is stated in some rows and not others, as once, few, many or a class when expanded.

J,D,size,V,CDR3,DNA
TRBJ2-5,-,-,TRBV6-5,CASKGDSVETQYF,TGTGCCAGCAAAGGGGATAGCGTGGAGACCCAGTACTTC
TRBJ1-2,-,-,TRBV28,CASRSGESYGYTF,TGTGCCAGCAGGTCTGGGGAATCGTATGGCTACACCTTC
TRBJ1-5,-,few,TRBV2,CASSGPRSNQPQHF,TGTGCCAGCAGTGGTCCCCGTAGTAATCAGCCCCAGCATTTT
TRBJ2-1,TRBD2,-,TRBV11-2,CASSPPGRGGYEQFF,TGTGCCAGCAGCCCCCCTGGACGGGGGGGCTATGAGCAGTTCTTC
TRBJ2-1,-,-,TRBV2,CASNKDGGDYEQFF,TGTGCCAGCAACAAGGACGGAGGAGACTATGAGCAGTTCTTC
TRBJ2-3,TRBD2,-,TRBV27,CASSWTSGDSTDTQYF,TGTGCCAGCAGCTGGACTAGCGGAGACAGCACAGATACGCAGTATTTT
TRBJ2-1,-,-,TRBV30,CAWSVQRLAGEQFF,TGTGCCTGGAGTGTACAGCGGCTAGCTGGTGAGCAGTTCTTC
TRBJ1-2,-,-,TRBV19,CASKEGPLGYTF,TGTGCCAGTAAAGAGGGCCCCCTTGGCTACACCTTC
TRBJ1-4,-,-,TRBV19,CASQPPSAVEKLFF,TGTGCCAGTCAACCCCCGTCGGCAGTTGAAAAACTGTTTTTT
TRBJ2-1,-,-,TRBV2,CASSGGGRALYNEQFF,TGTGCCAGCAGTGGTGGTGGCAGGGCCCTCTACAATGAGCAGTTCTTC
TRBJ1-1,TRBD1,-,TRBV7-2,CASSLDRATEAFF,TGTGCCAGCAGCTTGGACAGGGCCACTGAAGCTTTCTTT
TRBJ1-2,TRBD1,-,TRBV7-9,CASSRTGTAHGYTF,TGTGCCAGCAGCCGAACTGGGACAGCCCATGGCTACACCTTC
TRBJ1-1,-,-,TRBV11-2,CASTLSVNMNTEAFF,TGTGCCAGCACTTTGTCCGTGAACATGAACACTGAAGCTTTCTTT
TRBJ2-3,-,-,TRBV6-6,CASSPYPGWGRSTDTQYF,TGTGCCAGCAGTCCCTACCCGGGGTGGGGGCGTAGCACAGATACGCAGTATTTT
TRBJ1-3,TRBD1,-,TRBV4-1,CASSQDRGQGTNSGNTIYF,TGCGCCAGCAGCCAAGATCGGGGACAGGGAACTAACTCTGGAAACACCATATATTTT
TRBJ2-5,-,-,TRBV6-5,CASSPDWAGQETQYF,TGTGCCAGCAGTCCCGATTGGGCAGGCCAAGAGACCCAGTACTTC
TRBJ2-3,TRBD2,-,TRBV9,CASSPGVGLASDTQYF,TGTGCCAGCAGCCCCGGGGTGGGACTAGCTTCAGATACGCAGTATTTT
TRBJ2-7,-,-,TRBV19,CASSPQPGDEQYF,TGTGCCAGTAGCCCCCAACCAGGGGACGAGCAGTACTTC
TRBJ2-3,-,-,TRBV27,CASSSTGEGRTDTQYF,TGTGCCAGCAGTTCTACAGGGGAGGGTCGCACAGATACGCAGTATTTT
TRBJ1-2,-,-,TRBV6-2/TRBV6-3,CASTPAIGAYGYTF,TGTGCCAGCACCCCCGCGATAGGGGCCTATGGCTACACCTTC
TRBJ2-5,-,once,TRBV5-4,CASSLAGDWETQYF,TGTGCCAGCAGCTTGGCAGGGGATTGGGAGACCCAGTACTTC
TRBJ1-5,TRBD1,-,TRBV2,CASSVRRQGYQPQHF,TGTGCCAGCAGTGTGAGGCGACAGGGATATCAGCCCCAGCATTTT
TRBJ2-5,-,-,TRBV4-1,CASSQPRDTSQETQYF,TGCGCCAGCAGCCAACCCCGGGACACCAGTCAAGAGACCCAGTACTTC
TRBJ2-3,-,-,TRBV5-1,CASSLRFDGATSTDTQYF,TGCGCCAGCAGCTTGAGGTTTGATGGGGCGACTAGCACAGATACGCAGTATTTT